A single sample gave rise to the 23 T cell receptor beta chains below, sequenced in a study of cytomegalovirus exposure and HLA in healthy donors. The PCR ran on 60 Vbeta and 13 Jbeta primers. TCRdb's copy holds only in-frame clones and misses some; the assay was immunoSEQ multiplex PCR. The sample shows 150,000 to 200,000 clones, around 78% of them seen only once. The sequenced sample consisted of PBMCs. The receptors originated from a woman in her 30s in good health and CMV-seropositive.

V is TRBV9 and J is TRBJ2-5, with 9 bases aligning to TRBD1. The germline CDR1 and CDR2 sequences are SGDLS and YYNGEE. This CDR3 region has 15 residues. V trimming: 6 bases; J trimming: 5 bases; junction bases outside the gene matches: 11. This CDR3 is CASNPTGGSHETQYF. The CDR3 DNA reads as TGTGCCAGCAATCCAACAGGGGGCTCTCACGAGACCCAGTACTTC. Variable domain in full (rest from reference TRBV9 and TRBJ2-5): DSGVTQTPKHLITATGQRVTLRCSPRSGDLSVYWYQQSLDQGLQFLIQYYNGEERAKGNILERFSAQQFPDLHSELNLSSLELGDSALYFCASNPTGGSHETQYFGPGTRLLVL.

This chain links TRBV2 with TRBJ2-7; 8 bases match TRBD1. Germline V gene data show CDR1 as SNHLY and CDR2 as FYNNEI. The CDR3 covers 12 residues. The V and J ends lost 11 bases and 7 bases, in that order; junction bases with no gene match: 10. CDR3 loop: CALKTGAREQYF. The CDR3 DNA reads TGTGCCCTCAAGACAGGGGCTAGAGAGCAGTACTTC.

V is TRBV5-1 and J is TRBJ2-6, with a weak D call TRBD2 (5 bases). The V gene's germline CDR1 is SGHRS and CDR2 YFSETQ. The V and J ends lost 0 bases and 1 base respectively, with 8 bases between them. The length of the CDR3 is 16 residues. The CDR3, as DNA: TGCGCCAGCAGCTTGGACGGGGTATCTGGGGCCAACGTCCTGACTTTC. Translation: CASSLDGVSGANVLTF. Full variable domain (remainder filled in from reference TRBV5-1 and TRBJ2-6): KAGVTQTPRYLIKTRGQQVTLSCSPISGHRSVSWYQQTPGQGLQFLFEYFSETQRNKGNFPGRFSGRQFSNSRSEMNVSTLELGDSALYLCASSLDGVSGANVLTFGAGSRLTVL.

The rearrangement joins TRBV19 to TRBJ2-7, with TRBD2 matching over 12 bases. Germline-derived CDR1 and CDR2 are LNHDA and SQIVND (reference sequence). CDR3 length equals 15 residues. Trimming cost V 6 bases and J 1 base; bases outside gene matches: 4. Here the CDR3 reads CASRPTSGSSYEQYF. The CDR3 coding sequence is TGTGCCAGTAGACCGACTAGCGGGAGTTCCTACGAGCAGTACTTC.

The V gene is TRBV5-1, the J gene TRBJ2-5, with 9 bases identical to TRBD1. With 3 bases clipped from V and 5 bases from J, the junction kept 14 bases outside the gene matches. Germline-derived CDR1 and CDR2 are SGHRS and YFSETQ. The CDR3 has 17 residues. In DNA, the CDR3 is TGCGCCAGCAGCTCCACGACGTTGGGGACAGGGTCGGAGACCCAGTACTTC. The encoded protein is CASSSTTLGTGSETQYF.

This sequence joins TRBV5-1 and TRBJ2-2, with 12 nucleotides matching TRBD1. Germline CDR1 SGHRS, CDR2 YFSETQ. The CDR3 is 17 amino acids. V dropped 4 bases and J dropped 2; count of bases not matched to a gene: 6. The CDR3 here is CASSPAGTGGNTGELFF. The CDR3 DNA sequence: TGCGCCAGCAGCCCTGCGGGGACAGGGGGCAACACCGGGGAGCTGTTTTTT.

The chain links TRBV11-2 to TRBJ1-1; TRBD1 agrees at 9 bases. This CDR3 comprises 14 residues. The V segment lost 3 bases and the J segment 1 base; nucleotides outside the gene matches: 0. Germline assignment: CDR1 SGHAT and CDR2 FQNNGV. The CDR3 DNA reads TGTGCCAGCAGCTTGGGACAGGGGAACACTGAAGCTTTCTTT. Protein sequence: CASSLGQGNTEAFF.

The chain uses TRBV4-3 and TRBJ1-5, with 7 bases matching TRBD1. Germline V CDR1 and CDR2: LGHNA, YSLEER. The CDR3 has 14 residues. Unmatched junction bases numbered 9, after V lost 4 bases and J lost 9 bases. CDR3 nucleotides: TGCGCCAGCAGCCTGGGACAGTCTCGAGGGCCCCAGCATTTT. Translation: CASSLGQSRGPQHF.

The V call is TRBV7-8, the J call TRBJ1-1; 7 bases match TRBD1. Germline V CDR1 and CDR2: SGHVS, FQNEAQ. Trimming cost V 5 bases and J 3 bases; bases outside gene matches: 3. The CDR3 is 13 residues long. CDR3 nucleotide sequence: TGTGCCAGCAGCATCAGGGGGGACACTGAAGCTTTCTTT. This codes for CASSIRGDTEAFF.

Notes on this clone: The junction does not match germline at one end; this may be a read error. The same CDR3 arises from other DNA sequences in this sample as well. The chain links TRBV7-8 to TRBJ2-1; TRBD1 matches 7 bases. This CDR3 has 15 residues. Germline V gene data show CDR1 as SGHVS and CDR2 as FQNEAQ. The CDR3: CASSITGVTYNEQFF. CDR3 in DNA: TGCGCCAGCAGCATAACAGGGGTTACCTACAATGAGCAGTTCTTC.

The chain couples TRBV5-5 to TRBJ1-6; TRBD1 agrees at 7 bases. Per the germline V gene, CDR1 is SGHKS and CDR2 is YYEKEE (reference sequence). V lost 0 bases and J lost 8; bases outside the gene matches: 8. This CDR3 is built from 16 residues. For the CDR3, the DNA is TGTGCCAGCAGCTTGGCGACAGGGTCCTTCGATTCACCCCTCCACTTT. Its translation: CASSLATGSFDSPLHF.

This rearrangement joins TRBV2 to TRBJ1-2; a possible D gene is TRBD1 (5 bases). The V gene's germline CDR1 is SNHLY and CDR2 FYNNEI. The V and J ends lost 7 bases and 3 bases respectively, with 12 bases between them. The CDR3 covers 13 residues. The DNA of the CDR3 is TGTGCCAGCAAACCAGGGTCTGACTATGGCTACACCTTC. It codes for CASKPGSDYGYTF.

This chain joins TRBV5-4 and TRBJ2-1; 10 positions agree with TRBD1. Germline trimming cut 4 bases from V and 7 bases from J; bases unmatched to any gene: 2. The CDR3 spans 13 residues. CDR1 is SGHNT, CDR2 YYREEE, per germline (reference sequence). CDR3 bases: TGTGCCAGCAGCCCGGGACAGGGGAATGAGCAGTTCTTC. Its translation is CASSPGQGNEQFF. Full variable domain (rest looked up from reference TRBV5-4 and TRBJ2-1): ETGVTQSPTHLIKTRGQQVTLRCSSQSGHNTVSWYQQALGQGPQFIFQYYREEENGRGNFPPRFSGLQFPNYSSELNVNALELDDSALYLCASSPGQGNEQFFGPGTRLTVL.

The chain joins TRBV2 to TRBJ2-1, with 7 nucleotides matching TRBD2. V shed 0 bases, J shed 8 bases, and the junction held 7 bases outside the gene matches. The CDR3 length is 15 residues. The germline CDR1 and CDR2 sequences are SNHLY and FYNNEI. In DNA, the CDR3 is TGTGCCAGCAGTGAAGCCCCAGGGACTAACCATGAGCAGTTCTTC. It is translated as CASSEAPGTNHEQFF.

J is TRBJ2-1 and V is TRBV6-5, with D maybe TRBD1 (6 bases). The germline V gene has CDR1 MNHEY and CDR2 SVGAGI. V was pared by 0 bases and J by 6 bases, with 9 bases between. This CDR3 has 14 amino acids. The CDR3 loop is CASSYSRGFNEQFF. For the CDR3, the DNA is TGTGCCAGCAGTTACTCGAGGGGGTTCAATGAGCAGTTCTTC.

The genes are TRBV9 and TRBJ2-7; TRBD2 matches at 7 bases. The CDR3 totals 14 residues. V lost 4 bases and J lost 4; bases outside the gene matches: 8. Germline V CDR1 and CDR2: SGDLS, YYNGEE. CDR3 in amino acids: CASSSGLGGYEQYF. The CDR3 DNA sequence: TGTGCCAGCAGCTCTGGACTAGGAGGATACGAGCAGTACTTC.

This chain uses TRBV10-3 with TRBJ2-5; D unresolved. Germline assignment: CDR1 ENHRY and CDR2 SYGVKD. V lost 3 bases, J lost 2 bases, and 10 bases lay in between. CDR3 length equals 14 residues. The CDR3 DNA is TGTGCCATCAGTGACAATACAGAGCAAGAGACCCAGTACTTC. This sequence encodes CAISDNTEQETQYF.

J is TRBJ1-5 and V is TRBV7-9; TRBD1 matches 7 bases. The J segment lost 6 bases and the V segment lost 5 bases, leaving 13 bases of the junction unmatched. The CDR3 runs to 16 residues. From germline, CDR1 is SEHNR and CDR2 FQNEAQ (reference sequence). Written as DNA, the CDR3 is TGTGCCAGCAGCCCTGACCGACAGGGCTCCCGTCAGCCCCAGCATTTT. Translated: CASSPDRQGSRQPQHF. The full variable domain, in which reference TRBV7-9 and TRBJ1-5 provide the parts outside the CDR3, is DTGVSQNPRHKITKRGQNVTFRCDPISEHNRLYWYRQTLGQGPEFLTYFQNEAQLEKSRLLSDRFSAERPKGSFSTLEIQRTEQGDSAMYLCASSPDRQGSRQPQHFGDGTRLSIL.

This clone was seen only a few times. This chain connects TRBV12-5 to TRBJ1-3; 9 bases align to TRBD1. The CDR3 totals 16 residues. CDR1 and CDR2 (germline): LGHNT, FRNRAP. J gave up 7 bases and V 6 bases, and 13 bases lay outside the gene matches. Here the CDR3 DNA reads TGTGCTAGTGGGAAGGGACAGGGAGAAGTTTGGAACACCATATATTTT. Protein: CASGKGQGEVWNTIYF. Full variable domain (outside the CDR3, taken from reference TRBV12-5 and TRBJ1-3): DARVTQTPRHKVTEMGQEVTMRCQPILGHNTVFWYRQTMMQGLELLAYFRNRAPLDDSGMPKDRFSAEMPDATLATLKIQPSEPRDSAVYFCASGKGQGEVWNTIYFGEGSWLTVV.

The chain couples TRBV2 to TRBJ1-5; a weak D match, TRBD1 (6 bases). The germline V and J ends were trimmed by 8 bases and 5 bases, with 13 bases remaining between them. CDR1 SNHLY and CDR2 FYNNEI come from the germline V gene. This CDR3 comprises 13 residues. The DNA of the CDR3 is TGTGCCAGCGCAGGGGATATGGATCAGCCCCAGCATTTT. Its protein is CASAGDMDQPQHF.

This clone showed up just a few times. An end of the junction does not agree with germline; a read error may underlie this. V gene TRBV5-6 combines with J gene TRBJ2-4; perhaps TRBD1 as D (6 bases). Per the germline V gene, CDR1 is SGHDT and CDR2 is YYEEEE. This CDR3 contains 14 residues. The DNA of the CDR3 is TGTGCCAGCAGCTTGGGCAGGTACGCCGATTCAGGGGCCTTC. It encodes CASSLGRYADSGAF.

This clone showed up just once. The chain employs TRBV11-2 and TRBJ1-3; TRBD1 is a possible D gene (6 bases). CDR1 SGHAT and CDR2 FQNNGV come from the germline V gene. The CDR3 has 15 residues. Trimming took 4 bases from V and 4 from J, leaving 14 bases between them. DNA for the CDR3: TGTGCCAGCAGCTCAACAGGGCTCGCAGGAAACACCATATATTTT. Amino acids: CASSSTGLAGNTIYF.

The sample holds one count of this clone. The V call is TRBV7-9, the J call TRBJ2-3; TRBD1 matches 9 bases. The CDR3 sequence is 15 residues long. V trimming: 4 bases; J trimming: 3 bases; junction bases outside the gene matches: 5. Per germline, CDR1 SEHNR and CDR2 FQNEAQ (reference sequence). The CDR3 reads CASSSGQGRTDTQYF. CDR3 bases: TGTGCCAGCAGCTCGGGACAGGGCAGGACAGATACGCAGTATTTT.